This TCR beta chain was captured in a study of control samples from healthy donors and cancer patients. The CDR3 runs to 17 residues. Looked up from germline, CDR1 is LGHDT and CDR2 is YNNKEL (reference sequence). The V and J ends lost 0 bases and 8 bases, in that order; junction bases with no gene match: 10. Using immunoSEQ multiplex PCR, the repertoire was profiled, and TCRdb retains in-frame clones only, with some absent. In the table there are 90,000 to 100,000 clones, 88% of which are singletons. The chain is built from TRBV3-1 (or the pseudogene TRBV3-2) and TRBJ1-2, with 12 bases lining up with TRBD1. Sequenced sample: blood. This sequence was found in a woman aged 70-85 years in good health. The CDR3 is CASSQDGPGQGARGYTF. CDR3 DNA sequence: TGTGCCAGCAGCCAAGATGGGCCGGGACAGGGGGCGCGAGGCTACACCTTC.